Listed below are T cell receptor beta chains from one sample, sequenced in a study of cytomegalovirus exposure and HLA in healthy donors. Profiling relied on immunoSEQ multiplex PCR, and the TCRdb table lists in-frame clones only, not all of them. The table records hundreds of thousands of clones, roughly 79% of them present only once. The sequencing sample was made of PBMCs. The receptors here all came from a woman between 40 and 50 years old in good health and CMV-seronegative. The CDR3 runs from the conserved cysteine through the conserved F or W. A D gene is named only where the DNA matches it firmly.

v_call	d_call	j_call	cdr3_aa
TRBV14	.	TRBJ1-1	CASSQRGQTFEAFF
TRBV7-2	TRBD2	TRBJ2-5	CASSSPLAGGRGGRVSQYF
TRBV4-1	.	TRBJ2-5	CASSQGGLQETQYF
TRBV7-6	.	TRBJ2-2	CASSLGSTSNTGELFF
TRBV4-2	TRBD2	TRBJ2-1	CASSSYSGGAINEQFF
TRBV7-9	TRBD1	TRBJ2-2	CASSPRQGRDTGELFF
TRBV5-1	TRBD1	TRBJ1-2	CASSPQGAGVGDTF
TRBV30	.	TRBJ2-6	CAWSVVPEGANVLTF
TRBV5-1	TRBD2	.	CASSLLPGVTSGSYEQYF
TRBV7-3	TRBD1	TRBJ2-5	CASSLAAGGLETQYF
TRBV5-1	.	TRBJ1-6	CASSLGVNNSPLHF
TRBV6-5	.	TRBJ2-7	CASSATGTSSYEQYF
TRBV2	TRBD1	TRBJ1-6	CASSRGQGGSDYNSPLHF
TRBV12-5	TRBD2	TRBJ2-1	CASGPSGGPRDEQFF
TRBV30	TRBD1	TRBJ1-4	CAWSGDRGNEKLFF
TRBV5-1	.	TRBJ1-3	CASSESGSSGNTIYF
TRBV7-9	TRBD2	TRBJ2-2	CASSLSSAGGPGELFF
TRBV2	TRBD2	TRBJ2-2	CASSLGLAGGHFRELFF
TRBV4-1	TRBD2	TRBJ2-2	CASKGLAGDRDTGELFF
TRBV9	.	TRBJ1-2	CASSVSGYGYTF
TRBV7-9	TRBD1	TRBJ2-1	CASTVPGQGANEQLF
TRBV27	TRBD2	TRBJ2-3	CASSRRGGGYPDTQYF
TRBV11-3	.	TRBJ2-7	CASSLVPGMSNYEQYF
TRBV19	TRBD2	TRBJ2-3	CASSLIAGGMTDTQYF
TRBV5-6	.	TRBJ1-1	CASSLRGLNTEAFF
TRBV15	TRBD2	TRBJ2-7	CATSKGTSRYEQYF
TRBV27	TRBD1	TRBJ1-2	CASRLTGQIYGYTF
TRBV7-9	TRBD2	TRBJ2-3	CASSLTSGRSTDTQYF
TRBV5-1	.	TRBJ1-1	CASSLRQQQMNTEAFF
TRBV5-1	.	TRBJ2-7	CASSLDRRATYEQYF
TRBV4-1	TRBD2	TRBJ2-7	CASSQDRLAGDEQYF